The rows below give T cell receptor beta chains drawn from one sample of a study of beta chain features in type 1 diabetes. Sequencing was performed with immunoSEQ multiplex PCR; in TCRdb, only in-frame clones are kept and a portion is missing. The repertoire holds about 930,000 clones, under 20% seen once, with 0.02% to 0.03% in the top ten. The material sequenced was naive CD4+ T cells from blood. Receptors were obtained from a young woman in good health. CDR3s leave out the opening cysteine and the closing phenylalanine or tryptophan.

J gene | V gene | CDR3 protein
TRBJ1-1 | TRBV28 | ASSAINTGSPEAF
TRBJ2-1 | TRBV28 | ASSSPAGGPSIGEQF
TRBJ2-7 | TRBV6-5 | ASSYSILSRYYEQY
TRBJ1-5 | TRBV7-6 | ASSQGRGNQPQH
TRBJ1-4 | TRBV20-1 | SARLGEKLF
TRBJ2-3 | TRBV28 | ASIPGGPGNTQY
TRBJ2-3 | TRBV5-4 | ASSGEGGFSTDTQY
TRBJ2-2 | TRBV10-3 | AARDRGITGELF
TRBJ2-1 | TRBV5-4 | ASSLVAPTGTEQF
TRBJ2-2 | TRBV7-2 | ASSTGPTGELF